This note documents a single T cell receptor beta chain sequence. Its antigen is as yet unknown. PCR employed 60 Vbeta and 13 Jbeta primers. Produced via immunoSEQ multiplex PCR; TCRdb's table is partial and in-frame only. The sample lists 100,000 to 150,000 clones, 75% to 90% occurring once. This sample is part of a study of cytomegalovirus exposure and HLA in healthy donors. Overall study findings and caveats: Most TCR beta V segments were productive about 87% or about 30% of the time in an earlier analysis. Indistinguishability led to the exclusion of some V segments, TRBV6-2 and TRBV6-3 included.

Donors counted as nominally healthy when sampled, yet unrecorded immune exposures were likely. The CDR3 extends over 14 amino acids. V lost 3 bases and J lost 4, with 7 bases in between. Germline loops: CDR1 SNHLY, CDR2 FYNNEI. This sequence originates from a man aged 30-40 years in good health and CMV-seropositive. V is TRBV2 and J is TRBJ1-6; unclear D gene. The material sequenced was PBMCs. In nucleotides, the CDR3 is TGTGCCAGCAGTGAGCGGGGATATAATTCACCCCTCCACTTT. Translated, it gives CASSERGYNSPLHF.